Below are 3 T cell receptor beta chains sequenced from a single sample in a study of cytomegalovirus exposure and HLA in healthy donors. With 60 Vbeta and 13 Jbeta primers, the PCR was carried out. Assay used: immunoSEQ multiplex PCR; TCRdb lists only in-frame clones, some missing. The table records under 200,000 clones, 78% of them present only once. Sequencing input: PBMCs. The receptors were sampled from a woman between 40 and 55 years old in good health and CMV-seronegative.

The rearrangement joins TRBV2 to TRBJ1-1; 8 bases fit TRBD1. Unmatched junction bases numbered 6, after V lost 4 bases and J lost 5 bases. The CDR3 has 14 residues. CDR1 is SNHLY and CDR2 is FYNNEI in the germline V gene. CDR3 nucleotides: TGTGCCAGCAGTGTAGGACAGGGTTGGACTGAAGCTTTCTTT. It specifies CASSVGQGWTEAFF.

The CDR3 DNA sequence: TGTGCTAGTGGCTCCCACTCCCGGGTCACTGAAGCTTTCTTT. It encodes CASGSHSRVTEAFF. The chain is built from TRBV12-5 and TRBJ1-1; no firm D call. CDR3 size: 14 residues. Germline V gives CDR1 LGHNT, CDR2 FRNRAP. Trimming took off 6 bases at V and 4 bases at J, with 15 bases between the two ends.

The genes are TRBV25-1 and TRBJ1-4; 8 positions match TRBD1. With V trimmed by 2 bases and J by 6 bases, 5 bases remained unmatched. The CDR3 extends over 15 amino acids. Germline CDR1 MGHDK, CDR2 SYGVNS. The CDR3 here is CASSERRRGHEKLFF. CDR3 nucleotide sequence: TGTGCCAGCAGTGAACGTCGCAGGGGGCATGAAAAACTGTTTTTT. Supplemented by reference TRBV25-1 and TRBJ1-4, the full variable domain reads EADIYQTPRYLVIGTGKKITLECSQTMGHDKMYWYQQDPGMELHLIHYSYGVNSTEKGDLSSESTVSRIRTEHFPLTLESARPSHTSQYLCASSERRRGHEKLFFGSGTQLSVL.